This T cell receptor beta chain comes out of a study of cytomegalovirus exposure and HLA in healthy donors. Study-wide context: Falling in the Caucasian-associated ancestry cluster were 80% to 85% of 300 to 500 genotyped donors.

The CDR3 spans 14 residues. The ends lost 5 bases at V and 0 bases at J; junction bases unmatched: 4. The germline V gene encodes CDR1 MNHNY and CDR2 SVGAGI (reference sequence). Use of 60 Vbeta and 13 Jbeta primers characterized the PCR. The assay was immunoSEQ multiplex PCR, and TCRdb's table has in-frame clones only and misses some. The sample has fewer than 110,000 clones, 79% seen once. The sequencing sample was made of PBMCs. This chain joins TRBV6-6 and TRBJ2-7; 7 bases align to TRBD1. The sequence was obtained from a man in his fifties in good health and CMV-seropositive. DNA of the CDR3: TGTGCCAGCAGTGGGACAGCCCTCTCCTACGAGCAGTACTTC. This codes for CASSGTALSYEQYF.